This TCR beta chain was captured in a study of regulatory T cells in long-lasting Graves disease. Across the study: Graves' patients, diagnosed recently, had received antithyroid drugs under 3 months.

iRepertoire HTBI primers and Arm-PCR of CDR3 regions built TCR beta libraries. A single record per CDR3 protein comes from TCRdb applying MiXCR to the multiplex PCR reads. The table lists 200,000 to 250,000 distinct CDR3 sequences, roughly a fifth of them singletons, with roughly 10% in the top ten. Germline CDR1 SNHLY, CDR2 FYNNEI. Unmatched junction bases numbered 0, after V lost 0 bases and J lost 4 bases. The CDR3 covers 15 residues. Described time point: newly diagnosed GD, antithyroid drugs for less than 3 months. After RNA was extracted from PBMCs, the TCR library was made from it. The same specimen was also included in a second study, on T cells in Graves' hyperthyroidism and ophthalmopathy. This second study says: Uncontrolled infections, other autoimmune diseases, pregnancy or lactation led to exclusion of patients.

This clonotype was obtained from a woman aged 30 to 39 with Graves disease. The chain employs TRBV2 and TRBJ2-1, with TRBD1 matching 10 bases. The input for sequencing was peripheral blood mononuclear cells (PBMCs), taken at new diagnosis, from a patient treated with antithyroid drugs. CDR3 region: CASSEAGQGYNEQFF. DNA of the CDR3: TGTGCCAGCAGTGAAGCGGGACAGGGGTACAATGAGCAGTTCTTC. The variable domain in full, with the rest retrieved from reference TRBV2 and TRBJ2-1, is EPEVTQTPSHQVTQMGQEVILRCVPISNHLYFYWYRQILGQKVEFLVSFYNNEISEKSEIFDDQFSVERPDGSNFTLKIRSTKLEDSAMYFCASSEAGQGYNEQFFGPGTRLTVL.